The 12 T cell receptor beta chains below all came from one sample that was sequenced in a study of patients and donors after allogeneic stem cell transplantation. TCRdb independently ran MiXCR on the RT-PCR reads; one entry per CDR3 protein. Among tens of thousands of distinct CDR3 sequences listed, more than 20% were seen once. Sequenced sample: blood, either unsorted or a sorted T cell fraction (not recorded which). These receptors were collected from a human donor who was either an allogeneic HSCT recipient or a stem cell or donor lymphocyte infusion donor (not recorded which). It is not recorded whose cells these are; they may come from a transplant donor.

This chain uses TRBV4-1 with TRBJ2-3, with D perhaps matching TRBD1 (6 bases). The CDR3 runs to 16 residues. V lost 5 bases to trimming and J lost 4 bases, with 19 bases between them. Germline V gives CDR1 MGHRA, CDR2 YSYEKL. CDR3 sequence reads: CASSDPAGAVPDTQYF. The CDR3, as DNA: TGCGCCAGCAGCGACCCCGCAGGGGCAGTCCCAGATACGCAGTATTTT.

CDR3 sequence: CATSTRRGLSTDTQYF. In DNA, the CDR3 is TGTGCCACCAGCACCAGGAGGGGTTTAAGCACAGATACGCAGTATTTT. V gene TRBV15 combines with J gene TRBJ2-3, with D tentatively TRBD2 (6 bases). Between the trimmed V and J ends, which lost 4 bases and 0 bases, there was a span of 14 bases. The germline V gene has CDR1 LNHNV and CDR2 YYDKDF (reference sequence). The CDR3 is 16 residues long.

The V call is TRBV20-1, the J call TRBJ1-1; D remains ambiguous. V was shortened by 6 bases and J by 0 bases, with 5 bases between the two germline ends. Looked up from germline, CDR1 is DFQATT and CDR2 is SNEGSKA (reference sequence). The CDR3 totals 11 residues. The CDR3 sequence is CSAEMNTEAFF. The CDR3 nucleotides read TGCAGTGCCGAGATGAACACTGAAGCTTTCTTT.

V is TRBV20-1 and J is TRBJ1-6, with D possibly being TRBD1 (5 bases). The germline V gene encodes CDR1 DFQATT and CDR2 SNEGSKA (reference sequence). V shed 1 base and J shed 0 bases, with 19 bases lying between them. The CDR3 is made up of 19 amino acids. CDR3 nucleotides: TGCAGTGCTAGAGGTCCCAATCGGGACCTGAGCTCCTATAATTCACCCCTCCACTTT. It encodes CSARGPNRDLSSYNSPLHF.

The genes are TRBV9 and TRBJ1-5; TRBD1 matches at 7 bases. This CDR3 has 15 residues. The V segment lost 4 bases and the J segment 6 bases; nucleotides outside the gene matches: 10. Per germline, CDR1 SGDLS and CDR2 YYNGEE. CDR3 loop: CASSRFGQVVQPQHF. The CDR3 DNA reads TGTGCCAGCAGCCGGTTTGGACAGGTAGTTCAGCCCCAGCATTTT.

In its sample, this clonotype was seen a few times. The V and J genes are TRBV7-2 and TRBJ1-2; D is uncertain. Germline CDR1 SGHTA, CDR2 FQGNSA. The CDR3 sequence is 14 residues long. The V end lost 4 bases, the J end lost 0 bases, and 9 bases lay between the germline ends. CDR3 sequence reads: CASSYRASNYGYTF. CDR3 nucleotides: TGTGCCAGCAGCTACCGGGCATCTAACTATGGCTACACCTTC.

This clonotype turned up a few times. The rearrangement joins TRBV28 to TRBJ2-7, with D maybe TRBD1 (5 bases). This CDR3 has 14 amino acids. Trimming took off 3 bases at V and 0 bases at J, with 9 bases between the two ends. From germline, CDR1 is MDHEN and CDR2 SYDVKM. In DNA form, the CDR3 reads TGTGCCAGCAGTTTCGACAGTCTCTCCTACGAGCAGTACTTC. As protein: CASSFDSLSYEQYF.

There are a few counts of this clonotype. The chain couples TRBV7-8 to TRBJ1-5, with D perhaps matching TRBD1 (5 bases). Trimming stripped 2 bases from V and 7 bases from J, with 21 bases between. CDR3 length: 17 residues. The germline gives CDR1 SGHVS, CDR2 FQNEAQ. CDR3 sequence reads: CASSLQTPGPRPQPQHF. CDR3 nucleotide sequence: TGTGCCAGCAGCTTACAGACCCCGGGACCCAGGCCCCAGCCCCAGCATTTT.

This clonotype was observed a few times. This rearrangement joins TRBV12-3 or TRBV12-4 to TRBJ1-1; weak D call: TRBD1 (5 bases). CDR3 length equals 13 residues. The V end lost 3 bases, the J end lost 1 base, and 6 bases lay between the germline ends. As DNA, the CDR3 is TGTGCCAGCAGTTTTGGGGGGAACACTGAAGCTTTCTTT. Amino acids: CASSFGGNTEAFF.

The chain couples TRBV6-4 to TRBJ2-3; TRBD2 might be the D (5 bases). This CDR3 is built from 13 residues. Trimming left V 6 bases short and J 0 bases short, with 7 bases between. Germline lookup yields CDR1 MRHNA and CDR2 SNTAGT. The CDR3 loop is CASSRGSTDTQYF. The CDR3 nucleotides are TGTGCCAGCAGCAGAGGGAGCACAGATACGCAGTATTTT.

The chain joins TRBV24-1 to TRBJ2-7; D not resolved. The CDR3 is made up of 13 amino acids. Germline V gene data show CDR1 as KGHDR and CDR2 as SFDVKD. The ends were cut back, 0 bases at V and 5 bases at J, with 7 bases in the middle. The CDR3 coding sequence is TGTGCCACCAGTGATTTGAGCAGCCACGAGCAGTACTTC. Amino acids: CATSDLSSHEQYF.

The rearrangement uses TRBV7-8 and TRBJ2-3, with 7 bases that match TRBD1. V lost 3 bases and J lost 6; bases outside the gene matches: 6. The length of the CDR3 is 14 residues. Germline CDR1 and CDR2: SGHVS and FQNEAQ. The CDR3 coding sequence is TGTGCCAGCAGCTTCCGACAGGGTATGGATACGCAGTATTTT. Encoded protein: CASSFRQGMDTQYF. Variable domain in full (rest from reference TRBV7-8 and TRBJ2-3): GAGVSQSPRYKVAKRGQDVALRCDPISGHVSLFWYQQALGQGPEFLTYFQNEAQLDKSGLPSDRFFAERPEGSVSTLKIQRTQQEDSAVYLCASSFRQGMDTQYFGPGTRLTVL.